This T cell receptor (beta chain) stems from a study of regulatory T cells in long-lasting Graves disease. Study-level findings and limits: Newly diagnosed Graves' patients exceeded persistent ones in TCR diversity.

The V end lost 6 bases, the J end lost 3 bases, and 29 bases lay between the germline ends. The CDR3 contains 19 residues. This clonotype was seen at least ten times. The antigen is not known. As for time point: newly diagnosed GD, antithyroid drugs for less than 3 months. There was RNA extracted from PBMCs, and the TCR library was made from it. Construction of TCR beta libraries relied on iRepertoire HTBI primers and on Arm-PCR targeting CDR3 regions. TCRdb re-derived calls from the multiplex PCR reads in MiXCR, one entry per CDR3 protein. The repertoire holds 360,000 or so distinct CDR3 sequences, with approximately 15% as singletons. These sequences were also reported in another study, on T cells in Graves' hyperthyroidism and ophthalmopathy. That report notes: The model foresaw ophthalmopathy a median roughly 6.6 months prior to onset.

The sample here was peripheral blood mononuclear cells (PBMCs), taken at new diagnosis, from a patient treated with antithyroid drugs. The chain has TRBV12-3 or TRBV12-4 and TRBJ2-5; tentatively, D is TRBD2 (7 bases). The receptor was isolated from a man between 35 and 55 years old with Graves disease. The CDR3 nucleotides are TGTGCCAGCAGCGCGGGGGCCACCAACAGGGCTCGACAGAAAGAGACCCAGTACTTC. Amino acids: CASSAGATNRARQKETQYF.